The 2 T cell receptor beta chains listed next were all sequenced from one sample in a study of cytomegalovirus exposure and HLA in healthy donors (dated by TCRdb to about 2017). Libraries were built with the immunoSEQ multiplex PCR assay. For the multiplex PCR, a mixture combining 60 forward primers for TCR Vbeta segments and 13 reverse primers for TCR Jbeta segments was used. The table was pulled from immuneACCESS by TCRdb, which kept in-frame rearrangements only. Such tables lose some clones; where checked, under half of the loss comes from unresolved V genes, and the rest has no known cause. The sample table records some 87,000 clones; 60% to 80% of these occur just once. The ten most abundant clones make up over 13% of the sample. Sample: PBMCs. The receptors stem from a woman aged 45-65 years in good health and CMV-seropositive.

This chain uses TRBV2 with TRBJ1-1; the D gene is possibly TRBD1 (6 bases). This CDR3 comprises 14 residues. Trimming left V 11 bases short and J 3 bases short, with 19 bases between. CDR1 and CDR2 (germline): SNHLY, FYNNEI. The CDR3 protein is CASGGGGGYTEAFF. CDR3 coding DNA: TGTGCCTCCGGCGGCGGGGGCGGATACACTGAAGCTTTCTTT.

This clone appeared a few times. The V gene is TRBV13, the J gene TRBJ2-7; D is uncertain. Germline lookup yields CDR1 PRHDT and CDR2 FYEKMQ (reference sequence). With 5 bases removed from V and 0 bases from J, the gap between germline ends came to 8 bases. CDR3 length equals 13 residues. CDR3 protein: CASSRGLSYEQYF. The CDR3 coding sequence is TGTGCCAGCAGCCGAGGTCTCTCCTACGAGCAGTACTTC.